The subject of this entry is one TCR beta chain. As yet, its antigen is unknown. Other DNA sequences from this sample encode an identical CDR3 as well. The repertoire was sequenced with immunoSEQ multiplex PCR; TCRdb's copy has only in-frame clones and lacks some. Of hundreds of thousands of clones in the sample, about 98% were seen once. Cells designated naive CD8 were CD45RO-negative and were positively selected for CCR7, with terminally differentiated effector memory CD45RA+ cells excluded. The data derive from a study of shared clonotypes between healthy human individuals. Study observations and caveats: The study found lower generation probabilities in non-shared clonotypes than in those shared by all four donors.

Sequences were obtained from naive CD8+ T cells sorted from blood. This TCR derives from a man aged 25 to 40 in good health.

CDR3 coding DNA: TGTGCCAGCAGCGTAGGGACAGGGAACCAAGAGACCCAGTACTTC. This translates into CASSVGTGNQETQYF. J is TRBJ2-5 and V is TRBV9; TRBD1 matches 8 bases. The CDR3 has 15 amino acids. V dropped 0 bases and J dropped 0; count of bases not matched to a gene: 1. Germline V CDR1 and CDR2: SGDLS, YYNGEE.